The rows below give T cell receptor beta chains drawn from one sample of a study of blood T cell repertoires in COVID-19. The method was immunoSEQ multiplex PCR; TCRdb's version includes in-frame clones alone and lacks a portion of them. Seen here are some 68,000 clones, roughly 87% observed once, and the top ten hold more than 8%. The specimen was peripheral blood. These receptors were collected from a man aged 50-59 years with active COVID-19. Both conserved end residues are trimmed from each CDR3. The D gene is left open where the match is weak.

CDR3 length: 11; J gene: TRBJ1-1; V gene: TRBV2; D gene: .; CDR3 protein: ASSTGGGTEAF
CDR3 length: 11; J gene: TRBJ1-1; V gene: TRBV12-3/TRBV12-4; D gene: .; CDR3 protein: ASSLTHGTEAF
CDR3 length: 13; J gene: TRBJ2-3; V gene: TRBV4-3; D gene: .; CDR3 protein: ASSQSPLVGDTQY
CDR3 length: 15; J gene: TRBJ1-3; V gene: TRBV4-1; D gene: .; CDR3 protein: ASSQGRTRGSGNTIY
CDR3 length: 14; J gene: TRBJ2-7; V gene: TRBV7-8; D gene: TRBD1; CDR3 protein: ASSPSWTGTAYEQY
CDR3 length: 12; J gene: TRBJ2-1; V gene: TRBV15; D gene: .; CDR3 protein: ATSRDTRNNEQF
CDR3 length: 10; J gene: TRBJ1-2; V gene: TRBV5-1; D gene: .; CDR3 protein: ASSSDWRGYT
CDR3 length: 15; J gene: TRBJ2-7; V gene: TRBV7-2; D gene: TRBD2; CDR3 protein: ASSSTTGTSYTYEQY
CDR3 length: 12; J gene: TRBJ1-2; V gene: TRBV19; D gene: .; CDR3 protein: ASSTNGLNYGYT
CDR3 length: 12; J gene: TRBJ2-7; V gene: TRBV19; D gene: TRBD1; CDR3 protein: ASSPWTGTYEQY
CDR3 length: 10; J gene: TRBJ2-3; V gene: TRBV4-1; D gene: .; CDR3 protein: ASSLSRDTQY
CDR3 length: 13; J gene: TRBJ2-2; V gene: TRBV15; D gene: .; CDR3 protein: ATSIGTSFTGELF
CDR3 length: 11; J gene: TRBJ1-4; V gene: TRBV2; D gene: TRBD1; CDR3 protein: ASSKGAGEKLF
CDR3 length: 13; J gene: TRBJ1-3; V gene: TRBV5-1; D gene: .; CDR3 protein: ASSLEAISGNTIY
CDR3 length: 13; J gene: TRBJ1-2; V gene: TRBV6-2/TRBV6-3; D gene: TRBD1; CDR3 protein: ASSKPGTGVYGYT
CDR3 length: 16; J gene: TRBJ1-5; V gene: TRBV18; D gene: TRBD1; CDR3 protein: ASSPDRNRGTSNQPQH
CDR3 length: 12; J gene: TRBJ2-3; V gene: TRBV5-5; D gene: .; CDR3 protein: ASSLAGLSDTQY
CDR3 length: 12; J gene: TRBJ2-2; V gene: TRBV18; D gene: .; CDR3 protein: AGTRDKNTGELF
CDR3 length: 12; J gene: TRBJ2-7; V gene: TRBV6-1; D gene: TRBD1; CDR3 protein: ASSEPGQVYEQY
CDR3 length: 12; J gene: TRBJ2-7; V gene: TRBV3-1/TRBV3-2; D gene: .; CDR3 protein: ASSQVPGGDEQY
CDR3 length: 15; J gene: TRBJ2-7; V gene: TRBV2; D gene: .; CDR3 protein: ASSRPLRGGSQYEQY
CDR3 length: 16; J gene: TRBJ2-1; V gene: TRBV5-6; D gene: TRBD1; CDR3 protein: ASSPGTGASAFVFEQF
CDR3 length: 14; J gene: TRBJ2-4; V gene: TRBV7-9; D gene: .; CDR3 protein: ASSLSIGALRNIQY
CDR3 length: 12; J gene: TRBJ2-3; V gene: TRBV2; D gene: TRBD2; CDR3 protein: ASSVKLAGALQY
CDR3 length: 14; J gene: TRBJ1-1; V gene: TRBV19; D gene: TRBD1; CDR3 protein: ASSRQGASLNTEAF
CDR3 length: 12; J gene: TRBJ1-1; V gene: TRBV2; D gene: .; CDR3 protein: ASSVGGVNTEAF
CDR3 length: 13; J gene: TRBJ1-2; V gene: TRBV9; D gene: .; CDR3 protein: ASSVAHTKNYGYT
CDR3 length: 12; J gene: TRBJ2-5; V gene: TRBV6-5; D gene: .; CDR3 protein: ASKLGEARGSQY
CDR3 length: 11; J gene: TRBJ1-2; V gene: TRBV7-3; D gene: .; CDR3 protein: ASSWTGSDGYT
CDR3 length: 14; J gene: TRBJ2-1; V gene: TRBV7-8; D gene: TRBD2; CDR3 protein: ASSPWTSGGANEQF
CDR3 length: 13; J gene: TRBJ2-2; V gene: TRBV9; D gene: .; CDR3 protein: ASSVVPGHTGELF
CDR3 length: 13; J gene: TRBJ2-3; V gene: TRBV28; D gene: TRBD1; CDR3 protein: ASSLGQISTDTQY
CDR3 length: 16; J gene: TRBJ2-5; V gene: TRBV10-3; D gene: TRBD1; CDR3 protein: AIRPGQGDLGDRYTQY
CDR3 length: 11; J gene: TRBJ1-1; V gene: TRBV2; D gene: TRBD1; CDR3 protein: ASSRDRDTEAF
CDR3 length: 13; J gene: TRBJ2-3; V gene: TRBV10-3; D gene: TRBD2; CDR3 protein: AISERGGGLDTQY
CDR3 length: 14; J gene: TRBJ1-3; V gene: TRBV10-3; D gene: .; CDR3 protein: AISTPRGGSGNTIY
CDR3 length: 11; J gene: TRBJ1-2; V gene: TRBV13; D gene: TRBD1; CDR3 protein: ASSWWTGYGYT
CDR3 length: 14; J gene: TRBJ2-1; V gene: TRBV10-3; D gene: TRBD2; CDR3 protein: AISGRGGGAYNEQF
CDR3 length: 13; J gene: TRBJ1-1; V gene: TRBV15; D gene: .; CDR3 protein: ATSRVRAENTEAF
CDR3 length: 13; J gene: TRBJ1-2; V gene: TRBV4-3; D gene: .; CDR3 protein: ASSQEGQGSYGYT
CDR3 length: 13; J gene: TRBJ1-5; V gene: TRBV15; D gene: TRBD1; CDR3 protein: ATSRVGTGGQPQH
CDR3 length: 16; J gene: TRBJ2-1; V gene: TRBV2; D gene: TRBD2; CDR3 protein: ASSEKPRLAGGGNEQF
CDR3 length: 12; J gene: TRBJ1-2; V gene: TRBV13; D gene: TRBD1; CDR3 protein: ASSLAGTGYGYT
CDR3 length: 9; J gene: TRBJ2-2; V gene: TRBV19; D gene: .; CDR3 protein: ASTYTGELF
CDR3 length: 12; J gene: TRBJ1-1; V gene: TRBV15; D gene: .; CDR3 protein: ATSLGTLSTEAF
CDR3 length: 13; J gene: TRBJ1-1; V gene: TRBV5-1; D gene: .; CDR3 protein: ASSLDTPGVTEAF
CDR3 length: 10; J gene: TRBJ1-2; V gene: TRBV7-9; D gene: .; CDR3 protein: ASSFGGYGYT
CDR3 length: 13; J gene: TRBJ1-6; V gene: TRBV2; D gene: TRBD1; CDR3 protein: ASSHFEQGDSPLH
CDR3 length: 11; J gene: TRBJ1-1; V gene: TRBV6-4; D gene: .; CDR3 protein: ASSDGEGTEAF
CDR3 length: 13; J gene: TRBJ2-5; V gene: TRBV21-1; D gene: .; CDR3 protein: ASSSVGGLQETQY
CDR3 length: 15; J gene: TRBJ2-1; V gene: TRBV9; D gene: .; CDR3 protein: ASSPFSIPSYGNEQF
CDR3 length: 13; J gene: TRBJ1-4; V gene: TRBV4-1; D gene: .; CDR3 protein: ASSQEGAWNEKLF
CDR3 length: 12; J gene: TRBJ1-5; V gene: TRBV2; D gene: .; CDR3 protein: ASSDPTIGAPQH
CDR3 length: 11; J gene: TRBJ2-7; V gene: TRBV3-1/TRBV3-2; D gene: .; CDR3 protein: ASSHDSSYEQY
CDR3 length: 13; J gene: TRBJ2-7; V gene: TRBV5-1; D gene: .; CDR3 protein: ASSRDTSGRGEQY
CDR3 length: 13; J gene: TRBJ2-7; V gene: TRBV5-4; D gene: .; CDR3 protein: ASSFQRGGTYEQY
CDR3 length: 11; J gene: TRBJ1-2; V gene: TRBV7-9; D gene: .; CDR3 protein: ASRSTPNYGYT
CDR3 length: 11; J gene: TRBJ1-4; V gene: TRBV7-9; D gene: .; CDR3 protein: ASSSTQGEKLF
CDR3 length: 13; J gene: TRBJ2-1; V gene: TRBV5-1; D gene: TRBD1; CDR3 protein: ASSPWTGRSNEQF